Listed below are T cell receptor beta chains from one sample, sequenced in a study of T cell responses to AZD1222 COVID-19 vaccine. The data were produced by immunoSEQ multiplex PCR, yet TCRdb's version contains in-frame clones alone and is incomplete. The sample carries 200,000 to 250,000 clones, roughly 94% recorded once. The sequencing used peripheral blood, collected 28 days after the second dose of the MenACWY control vaccine. All receptors derive from an adult who received the MenACWY meningococcal vaccine as a control. The CDR3 runs from the conserved cysteine through the conserved F or W. The D gene is left open where the match is weak. Not every row has a clone size; where given, it reads once, few, many or a size class.

j_gene: TRBJ2-1; d_gene: NA; abundance: NA; v_gene: TRBV19; CDR3nt: TGTGCCAGTAGGAGTAGTGGGAATGAGCAGTTCTTC; CDR3aa: CASRSSGNEQFF
j_gene: TRBJ2-5; d_gene: NA; abundance: NA; v_gene: TRBV28; CDR3nt: TGTGCCAGCAGTTCCCCAGAGACCCAGTACTTC; CDR3aa: CASSSPETQYF
j_gene: TRBJ2-2; d_gene: NA; abundance: NA; v_gene: TRBV19; CDR3nt: TGTGCCTTAGGGAACACCGGGGAGCTGTTTTTT; CDR3aa: CALGNTGELFF
j_gene: TRBJ2-5; d_gene: NA; abundance: NA; v_gene: TRBV2; CDR3nt: TGTGCCAGCAGTAGGGAGACCCAGTACTTC; CDR3aa: CASSRETQYF
j_gene: TRBJ2-1; d_gene: TRBD2; abundance: NA; v_gene: TRBV2; CDR3nt: TGTGCCAGCAGCCACTGGCTTTCGGGGGGGGCCGATGAGCAGTTCTTC; CDR3aa: CASSHWLSGGADEQFF
j_gene: TRBJ2-1; d_gene: NA; abundance: NA; v_gene: TRBV5-1; CDR3nt: TGCGCCAGCAGCTTACAAGAAGTCTACAATGAGCAGTTCTTC; CDR3aa: CASSLQEVYNEQFF
j_gene: TRBJ2-7; d_gene: NA; abundance: NA; v_gene: TRBV19; CDR3nt: TGTGCCAGTAGTTTCCACGTAGGAGAGCAGTACTTC; CDR3aa: CASSFHVGEQYF
j_gene: TRBJ1-2; d_gene: TRBD1; abundance: NA; v_gene: TRBV28; CDR3nt: TGTGCCAGCAGTTACCCAGGGGGCAACTATGGCTACACCTTC; CDR3aa: CASSYPGGNYGYTF
j_gene: TRBJ2-7; d_gene: NA; abundance: NA; v_gene: TRBV6-5; CDR3nt: TGTGCCAGCAACGTTATCACAGGGAACTACGAGCAGTACTTC; CDR3aa: CASNVITGNYEQYF
j_gene: TRBJ2-1; d_gene: NA; abundance: NA; v_gene: TRBV3-1/TRBV3-2; CDR3nt: TGTGCCAGCAGCCACCGCCCCGACCTCATTCCGCAGTTCTTC; CDR3aa: CASSHRPDLIPQFF
j_gene: TRBJ2-2; d_gene: NA; abundance: NA; v_gene: TRBV19; CDR3nt: TGTGCCGTCGGCCGGGCGAACACCGGGGAGCTGTTTTTT; CDR3aa: CAVGRANTGELFF
j_gene: TRBJ1-3; d_gene: TRBD1; abundance: NA; v_gene: TRBV10-3; CDR3nt: TGTGCCATCAGTGATACATTAAACAGGGGCTCTGGAAACACCATATATTTT; CDR3aa: CAISDTLNRGSGNTIYF
j_gene: TRBJ2-1; d_gene: NA; abundance: NA; v_gene: TRBV18; CDR3nt: TGTGCCAGCTCACCTTTGGACAGAAACAATGAGCAGTTCTTC; CDR3aa: CASSPLDRNNEQFF
j_gene: TRBJ1-5; d_gene: TRBD1; abundance: once; v_gene: TRBV30; CDR3nt: TGTGCCTGGAGTCAACAGGGGGCGAGCAATCAGCCCCAGCATTTT; CDR3aa: CAWSQQGASNQPQHF
j_gene: TRBJ2-7; d_gene: TRBD1; abundance: NA; v_gene: TRBV4-2; CDR3nt: TGTGCCAGCAGCCTCCCCAGGGCAGGGGGTAACGGCTACGAGCAGTACTTC; CDR3aa: CASSLPRAGGNGYEQYF
j_gene: TRBJ2-7; d_gene: NA; abundance: NA; v_gene: TRBV27; CDR3nt: TGTGCCAGCAGTTTCCCTCTCAACGAGCAGTACTTC; CDR3aa: CASSFPLNEQYF
j_gene: TRBJ2-2; d_gene: NA; abundance: NA; v_gene: TRBV2; CDR3nt: TGTGCCATCGCGGTGGGGGCCAACACCGGGGAGCTGTTTTTT; CDR3aa: CAIAVGANTGELFF